Listed below are T cell receptor beta chains from one sample, sequenced in a study of regulatory T cells in long-lasting Graves disease. TCRdb fed the multiplex PCR reads into MiXCR, producing one record per CDR3 protein. Of 380,000 or so distinct CDR3 sequences in the sample, around 15% were seen once. These data were also filed under a second study, of T cells in Graves' hyperthyroidism and ophthalmopathy.

The specimen comprised peripheral blood mononuclear cells (PBMCs), sampled at new diagnosis, from a patient treated with antithyroid drugs. The receptor set was obtained from a woman under 30 with Graves disease. Both conserved end residues are part of each CDR3.

v_gene: TRBV6-1; CDR3aa: CASSEPGSQIYNSPLHF
v_gene: TRBV7-8; CDR3aa: CASSPIIDPTEAFF
v_gene: TRBV3-1; CDR3aa: CASSRGTTGSGANVLTF
v_gene: TRBV7-2; CDR3aa: CASSLALFSLSYNEQFF
v_gene: TRBV20-1; CDR3aa: CSVWRGQGTEAFF
v_gene: TRBV19; CDR3aa: CASSPLGKNHEQYF
v_gene: TRBV6-4; CDR3aa: CASSDSRDTGELFF
v_gene: TRBV7-9; CDR3aa: CASSLNRAPYEQCF
v_gene: TRBV12-3/TRBV12-4; CDR3aa: CASRRQGSQAFF
v_gene: TRBV28; CDR3aa: CASSLVGGQDSGNTIYF
v_gene: TRBV6-5; CDR3aa: CASSYGDGSTDTQYF
v_gene: TRBV11-2; CDR3aa: CASSPRQGRNSNTEAFF
v_gene: TRBV12-5; CDR3aa: CASGLGNNEQFF
v_gene: TRBV6-1; CDR3aa: CASSKDFFSNQPQHF
v_gene: TRBV27; CDR3aa: CASSSGVRNTIYF
v_gene: TRBV2; CDR3aa: CASNGRRQASSPLHF
v_gene: TRBV12-3/TRBV12-4; CDR3aa: CASSLWSSGNQPQHF
v_gene: TRBV5-1; CDR3aa: CASSLSGSYEQDF
v_gene: TRBV11-2; CDR3aa: CASSLVDSGNTIYF
v_gene: TRBV11-1; CDR3aa: CASRAGGGGQETQYF
v_gene: TRBV7-2; CDR3aa: CASKSGAFGYEQYF
v_gene: TRBV5-1; CDR3aa: CASSATFYEQYF